Below are 17 T cell receptor beta chains sequenced from a single sample in a study of monozygotic twins with inflammatory bowel disease. TCRdb processed the 5' RACE reads again and assigns one entry to each CDR3 protein, with no DNA. The sample has some 160,000 distinct CDR3 sequences, and its top ten clones hold approximately 7.4%. Source material: blood. The receptor set was obtained from a human donor with ulcerative colitis or Crohn's disease, or a healthy co-twin of an affected twin (not recorded which).

The V call is TRBV2, the J call TRBJ1-6; TCRdb gives TRBD1 as the D gene, but with no DNA this cannot be confirmed. Germline values: CDR1 SNHLY, CDR2 FYNNEI. The CDR3 totals 16 residues. The CDR3 loop is CASSEARGLDNSPLHF. Full variable domain (outside the CDR3, taken from reference TRBV2 and TRBJ1-6): EPEVTQTPSHQVTQMGQEVILRCVPISNHLYFYWYRQILGQKVEFLVSFYNNEISEKSEIFDDQFSVERPDGSNFTLKIRSTKLEDSAMYFCASSEARGLDNSPLHFGNGTRLTVT.

The V gene is TRBV7-2, the J gene TRBJ2-1. CDR3 length: 14 amino acids. The germline gives CDR1 SGHTA, CDR2 FQGNSA. CDR3 amino acids: CASSPSGGYNEQFF. The variable domain in full, completed from reference TRBV7-2 and TRBJ2-1, reads GAGVSQSPSNKVTEKGKDVELRCDPISGHTALYWYRQSLGQGLEFLIYFQGNSAPDKSGLPSDRFSAERTGGSVSTLTIQRTQQEDSAVYLCASSPSGGYNEQFFGPGTRLTVL.

The chain combines TRBV4-1 with TRBJ2-7; absent DNA, TCRdb's TRBD1 call cannot be checked. This CDR3 comprises 17 residues. Germline values: CDR1 MGHRA, CDR2 YSYEKL. The CDR3 loop reads CASSLGPQGAVGNEQYF.

This rearrangement joins TRBV20-1 to TRBJ2-7; as DNA is missing, the TRBD2 call by TCRdb cannot be tested. CDR1 DFQATT and CDR2 SNEGSKA come from the germline V gene (reference sequence). The CDR3 totals 15 residues. CDR3 residues: CSARGASGRRYEQYF.

This chain connects TRBV29-1 to TRBJ2-3; absent DNA, TCRdb's TRBD2 call cannot be checked. This CDR3 has 18 residues. Per the germline V gene, CDR1 is SQVTM and CDR2 is ANQGSEA. The CDR3 here is CSVEDWENGGPFTDTQYF.

V and J are TRBV7-2 and TRBJ2-3; TCRdb's assignment of TRBD2 cannot be checked, as there is no DNA. Germline CDR1 reads SGHTA; CDR2 reads FQGNSA. The CDR3 contains 13 residues. The CDR3 spells CASSLRGVPTQYF.

The chain is built from TRBV10-3 and TRBJ2-7; TCRdb returns TRBD1, unconfirmable since there is no DNA. This CDR3 spans 15 amino acids. The germline V gene encodes CDR1 ENHRY and CDR2 SYGVKD. The CDR3 protein is CAIRRWGQGGYEQYF.

This chain joins TRBV5-6 and TRBJ2-3. The CDR3 runs to 12 residues. Germline CDR1 is SGHDT and CDR2 is YYEEEE. This CDR3 reads CASSLLRETQYF.

The rearrangement uses TRBV29-1 and TRBJ1-2; the TCRdb call, TRBD1, lacks DNA for checking. Germline values: CDR1 SQVTM, CDR2 ANQGSEA. The CDR3 sequence is 12 residues long. CDR3 protein: CSVAGDRYGYTF.

The chain couples TRBV4-3 to TRBJ2-7; the TCRdb call, TRBD1, lacks DNA for checking. Germline V CDR1 and CDR2: LGHNA, YSLEER. The CDR3 is 17 residues long. The CDR3 sequence is CASSQDRGERSSYEQYF.

The chain links TRBV29-1 to TRBJ1-1; the TCRdb D gene call, TRBD1, has no DNA to confirm it. The CDR3 totals 14 residues. Germline V gene sequence: CDR1 SQVTM, CDR2 ANQGSEA. The CDR3 region is CSVGGGPKNTEAFF.

The rearrangement joins TRBV6-1 to TRBJ2-2; TCRdb's D call of TRBD1 is untestable without DNA. Per germline, CDR1 MNHNS and CDR2 SASEGT. This CDR3 spans 16 amino acids. CDR3 region: CASSLVAADRPGELFF.

V gene TRBV20-1 combines with J gene TRBJ1-1; TCRdb proposes TRBD1, but this gene call is untestable without DNA. The germline V gene has CDR1 DFQATT and CDR2 SNEGSKA (reference sequence). The CDR3 loop spans 13 amino acids. This chain's CDR3 is CSAGEGGQARAFF.

J is TRBJ1-5 and V is TRBV19. This CDR3 spans 14 amino acids. Germline values: CDR1 LNHDA, CDR2 SQIVND (reference sequence). Here the CDR3 reads CASSIEVTNQPQHF.

CDR3 residues: CASQGGVGSEQYF. The V gene is TRBV10-2, the J gene TRBJ2-7; the D gene TCRdb calls, TRBD1, cannot be checked with no DNA. The CDR3 has 13 residues. CDR1 and CDR2 (germline): WSHSY, SAAADI.

The chain uses TRBV20-1 and TRBJ2-5; as DNA is missing, the TRBD2 call by TCRdb cannot be tested. Germline-derived CDR1 and CDR2 are DFQATT and SNEGSKA (reference sequence). This CDR3 spans 14 amino acids. CDR3 residues: CSASPLAIQETQYF.

The rearrangement joins TRBV27 to TRBJ2-3; the D call from TCRdb, TRBD1, cannot be confirmed without DNA. The germline CDR1 and CDR2 sequences are MNHEY and SMNVEV (reference sequence). This CDR3 spans 15 amino acids. The CDR3 here is CASSRQGLSTDTQYF.